A single sample gave rise to the 22 T cell receptor beta chains below, sequenced in a study of CD8+ T cells in alopecia areata. Extracted from the samples, RNA was reverse transcribed into cDNA to serve as the sequencing template. Libraries were prepared by immunoSEQ multiplex PCR; TCRdb keeps only in-frame clonotypes and omits some of them. The sample yields approximately 150,000 clones, less than 65% seen once. The sample comprised CD8+ T cells sorted from blood. The receptors were gathered from a human donor in good health.

This clone has only a few counts. The genes are TRBV29-1 and TRBJ2-2; maybe TRBD1 (5 bases). The CDR3 totals 14 residues. Per germline, CDR1 SQVTM and CDR2 ANQGSEA. The ends were cut back, 4 bases at V and 1 base at J, with 10 bases in the middle. The CDR3 DNA is TGCAGCGTTGTAGAGGACATGAACACCGGGGAGCTGTTTTTT. Encoded protein: CSVVEDMNTGELFF.

This clone was observed a few times. This rearrangement joins TRBV27 to TRBJ2-5; no definite D call. The last part of the DNA fits TRBJ2-7 better; the J call may be wrong. Germline-derived CDR1 and CDR2 are MNHEY and SMNVEV (reference sequence). This CDR3 contains 12 residues. The CDR3 coding sequence is TGTGCCAGCAGTTTAAGCTCCTACGAGCAGTACTTC. It specifies CASSLSSYEQYF.

This rearrangement joins TRBV13 to TRBJ1-1, with unresolved D. The CDR3 is 13 amino acids. V was cut by 8 bases and J by 4 bases, with 14 bases left in between. Germline V gene data show CDR1 as PRHDT and CDR2 as FYEKMQ (reference sequence). The CDR3 DNA follows: TGTGCCAGCTATACTCGTGGCGGCACTGAAGCTTTCTTT. It translates to CASYTRGGTEAFF.

The chain combines TRBV15 with TRBJ2-1; TRBD2 is a possible D gene (5 bases). Germline V gene data show CDR1 as LNHNV and CDR2 as YYDKDF (reference sequence). Trimming shortened V by 0 bases and J by 6 bases, and 12 bases separated the two germline ends. The CDR3 is 15 residues long. The CDR3 spells CATSRDSGGGNEQFF. The CDR3 DNA reads as TGTGCCACCAGCAGAGATAGTGGAGGAGGCAATGAGCAGTTCTTC.

This chain joins TRBV28 and TRBJ1-5; 8 bases fit TRBD1. The CDR3 extends over 15 amino acids. The J segment lost 3 bases and the V segment lost 6 bases, leaving 7 bases of the junction unmatched. From germline, CDR1 is MDHEN and CDR2 SYDVKM. This CDR3 is CASRWDRSDNQPQHF. The CDR3 nucleotides read TGTGCCAGCAGGTGGGACAGGAGCGACAATCAGCCCCAGCATTTT.

This clone was counted only a few times. V usage is TRBV29-1 and J usage is TRBJ2-3, with D perhaps TRBD2 (6 bases). Per germline, CDR1 SQVTM and CDR2 ANQGSEA. CDR3 length equals 16 residues. The germline V and J ends were trimmed by 3 bases and 0 bases, with 16 bases remaining between them. The CDR3 loop is CSVDPFTSPSTDTQYF. The CDR3 DNA reads as TGCAGCGTTGATCCTTTTACTAGCCCGAGCACAGATACGCAGTATTTT.

The J gene is TRBJ2-7, the V gene TRBV19; D possibly corresponds to TRBD1 (5 bases). Germline CDR1 and CDR2: LNHDA and SQIVND (reference sequence). The V gene lost 1 base and the J gene lost 4 bases, with 11 bases spanning the gap. The CDR3 is 14 residues long. DNA for the CDR3: TGTGCCAGTAGTATAGCTGGCAGGGCGTACGAGCAGTACTTC. Its translation: CASSIAGRAYEQYF. The variable domain in full, with the rest retrieved from reference TRBV19 and TRBJ2-7, is DGGITQSPKYLFRKEGQNVTLSCEQNLNHDAMYWYRQDPGQGLRLIYYSQIVNDFQKGDIAEGYSVSREKKESFPLTVTSAQKNPTAFYLCASSIAGRAYEQYFGPGTRLTVT.

This clone turned up a few times. This CDR3 reads CASSPRTSGYEQYF. CDR3 coding DNA: TGTGCCAGCAGTCCAAGGACTAGCGGCTACGAGCAGTACTTC. V is TRBV28 and J is TRBJ2-7, with 10 bases fitting TRBD2. CDR1 MDHEN and CDR2 SYDVKM come from the germline V gene. CDR3 length equals 14 residues. With V trimmed by 5 bases and J by 3 bases, 4 bases remained unmatched.

The V and J genes are TRBV29-1 and TRBJ1-2, with 10 nucleotides matching TRBD1. Germline loops: CDR1 SQVTM, CDR2 ANQGSEA. This CDR3 spans 12 amino acids. The J segment lost 4 bases and the V segment lost 4 bases, leaving 0 bases of the junction unmatched. CDR3 DNA sequence: TGCAGCGTTGGGACAGGGGGCTATGGCTACACCTTC. Amino acid sequence: CSVGTGGYGYTF.

The chain has TRBV30 and TRBJ2-3; D gene uncertain. The CDR3 contains 15 residues. Germline V gene data show CDR1 as GTSNPN and CDR2 as SVGIG (reference sequence). Trimming pared 1 base from V and 1 base from J, leaving 12 bases between. The CDR3, as DNA: TGTGCCTGGAGTGGAGGTGTAGTGGGCACAGATACGCAGTATTTT. As protein: CAWSGGVVGTDTQYF. Together with reference TRBV30 and TRBJ2-3, the CDR3 gives the full variable domain: SQTIHQWPATLVQPVGSPLSLECTVEGTSNPNLYWYRQAAGRGLQLLFYSVGIGQISSEVPQNLSASRPQDRQFILSSKKLLLSDSGFYLCAWSGGVVGTDTQYFGPGTRLTVL.

This clone was counted a single time. The rearrangement joins TRBV5-1 to TRBJ2-7; D remains ambiguous. The ends were cut back, 5 bases at V and 2 bases at J, with 11 bases in the middle. The CDR3 extends over 13 amino acids. CDR1 is SGHRS, CDR2 YFSETQ, per germline. The CDR3 DNA sequence: TGCGCCAGCAGGTCGGACGTAGCCTACGAGCAGTACTTC. Its protein is CASRSDVAYEQYF.

This clone was seen just once. The gene calls are TRBV29-1 and TRBJ2-3; tentatively, D is TRBD1 or TRBD2 (5 bases each). The CDR3 has 17 residues. CDR1 SQVTM and CDR2 ANQGSEA come from the germline V gene. The V gene lost 2 bases and the J gene lost 6 bases, with 24 bases spanning the gap. The chain's CDR3 is CSVEPPLGVGEGDTQYF. CDR3 in DNA: TGCAGCGTTGAACCTCCCTTGGGTGTGGGAGAGGGGGATACGCAGTATTTT.

J is TRBJ2-1 and V is TRBV30; D might be TRBD1 (5 bases). V was cut by 3 bases and J by 4 bases, with 10 bases left in between. Germline CDR1 GTSNPN, CDR2 SVGIG (reference sequence). This CDR3 comprises 13 residues. In nucleotides, the CDR3 is TGTGCCTGGAGCAGGGTCCATTACAATGAGCAGTTCTTC. It codes for CAWSRVHYNEQFF.

The chain combines TRBV4-1 with TRBJ2-5, with D unresolved. Germline V gene data show CDR1 as MGHRA and CDR2 as YSYEKL. V shed 0 bases and J shed 4 bases, with 6 bases lying between them. CDR3 length: 13 residues. The DNA for the CDR3 is TGCGCCAGCAGCCAAGAAACGGTAGAGACCCAGTACTTC. This translates into CASSQETVETQYF.

The chain recombines TRBV5-6 with TRBJ2-7; possibly TRBD2 for D (6 bases). The V gene lost 3 bases and the J gene lost 4 bases, with 11 bases spanning the gap. Germline CDR1 is SGHDT and CDR2 is YYEEEE. There are 13 residues in the CDR3. CDR3 in amino acids: CASSSGLTYEQYF. CDR3 nucleotide sequence: TGTGCCAGCAGCTCGGGACTCACGTACGAGCAGTACTTC.

The J gene is TRBJ1-1, the V gene TRBV2, with D unresolved. The CDR3 is 13 amino acids. Germline V gives CDR1 SNHLY, CDR2 FYNNEI. V lost 7 bases and J 4 bases, leaving 13 bases between the germline ends. CDR3 DNA sequence: TGTGCCAGCACCGCGGCGGGGATCACTGAAGCTTTCTTT. Translation gives CASTAAGITEAFF. Based on the CDR3 plus reference TRBV2 and TRBJ1-1, the full variable domain is EPEVTQTPSHQVTQMGQEVILRCVPISNHLYFYWYRQILGQKVEFLVSFYNNEISEKSEIFDDQFSVERPDGSNFTLKIRSTKLEDSAMYFCASTAAGITEAFFGQGTRLTVV.

In its sample, this clone was seen once. DNA of the CDR3: TGTGCCTGGAGCCGGGACAGTAATCAGCCCCAGCATTTT. Amino acids: CAWSRDSNQPQHF. This sequence joins TRBV30 and TRBJ1-5; TRBD1 matches 7 bases. The germline CDR1 and CDR2 sequences are GTSNPN and SVGIG (reference sequence). The V gene end was trimmed by 3 bases and the J gene end by 4 bases; junction bases not matched to a gene: 3. The CDR3 spans 13 residues. The full variable domain, with the rest looked up from reference TRBV30 and TRBJ1-5, is SQTIHQWPATLVQPVGSPLSLECTVEGTSNPNLYWYRQAAGRGLQLLFYSVGIGQISSEVPQNLSASRPQDRQFILSSKKLLLSDSGFYLCAWSRDSNQPQHFGDGTRLSIL.

The rearrangement uses TRBV7-9 and TRBJ1-1; no clear D. V was cut by 9 bases and J by 2 bases, with 13 bases left in between. Germline-derived CDR1 and CDR2 are SEHNR and FQNEAQ (reference sequence). The CDR3 runs 13 residues. In DNA, the CDR3 is TGTGCCAGTACCGGTGGATCCAACACTGAAGCTTTCTTT. This translates into CASTGGSNTEAFF.

This chain links TRBV29-1 with TRBJ2-2; either TRBD1 or TRBD2 may supply D (5 bases each). CDR1 is SQVTM and CDR2 is ANQGSEA in the germline V gene. Trimming removed 1 base from V and 6 bases from J, with 18 bases in between. There are 16 residues in the CDR3. CDR3 in DNA: TGCAGCGTTGAAGGGGGACGTAGAAAGGTGGCCGGGGAGCTGTTTTTT. Amino acids: CSVEGGRRKVAGELFF.

The rearrangement joins TRBV5-1 to TRBJ2-1; 12 bases line up with TRBD2. CDR3 length: 14 amino acids. Germline CDR1 reads SGHRS; CDR2 reads YFSETQ. The J segment lost 5 bases and the V segment lost 4 bases, leaving 1 base of the junction unmatched. The CDR3 here is CASSTSGRNNEQFF. The CDR3 DNA reads TGCGCCAGCAGCACTAGCGGGAGGAACAATGAGCAGTTCTTC.

The sample holds a few counts of this clone. V and J are TRBV28 and TRBJ2-5; D possibly corresponds to TRBD2 (6 bases). Germline CDR1 reads MDHEN; CDR2 reads SYDVKM. The CDR3 totals 13 residues. Trimming took 6 bases from V and 4 from J, leaving 12 bases between them. CDR3: CASRTTSRETQYF. CDR3 in DNA: TGTGCCAGCAGGACGACTAGTAGAGAGACCCAGTACTTC.

The chain joins TRBV5-4 to TRBJ2-7; no clear D gene. Germline V gene sequence: CDR1 SGHNT, CDR2 YYREEE (reference sequence). V was trimmed by 0 bases and J by 6 bases, leaving 4 bases between them. The CDR3 is 11 amino acids. As DNA, the CDR3 is TGTGCCAGCAGCTTGGATTCCGAGCAGTACTTC. This encodes CASSLDSEQYF. Combining the CDR3 with reference TRBV5-4 and TRBJ2-7 gives the whole variable domain ETGVTQSPTHLIKTRGQQVTLRCSSQSGHNTVSWYQQALGQGPQFIFQYYREEENGRGNFPPRFSGLQFPNYSSELNVNALELDDSALYLCASSLDSEQYFGPGTRLTVT.